Listed below are T cell receptor beta chains from one sample, sequenced in a study of Ad26.COV2.S vaccination and SARS-CoV-2 variants. Measured with immunoSEQ multiplex PCR; TCRdb has only the in-frame clones, and not every one. The table has 290,000 or so clones, 87% seen once; the top ten hold 2.5% to 3.5%. Sequenced material: peripheral blood, taken in a trial of Ad26.COV2.S vaccine versus placebo. The origin of the receptors is a person aged 18-65 years who received the Ad26.COV2.S COVID-19 vaccine or a placebo. Each CDR3 is given with its conserved first and last residue. D genes are given only for firm matches.

v_gene	j_gene	d_gene	CDR3nt	CDR3aa
TRBV2	TRBJ1-1	-	TGTGCCAGCAGTATAGGGGCCACTGAAGCTTTCTTT	CASSIGATEAFF
TRBV6-5	TRBJ2-7	-	TGTGCCAGCAGTTACTCGGGCACCTACTCCTACGAGCAGTACTTC	CASSYSGTYSYEQYF
TRBV10-2	TRBJ1-5	-	TGCGCCAGCAGTGATGGGGAGCTTAGGCTCAATCAGCCCCAGCATTTT	CASSDGELRLNQPQHF
TRBV13	TRBJ2-5	TRBD2	TGTGCCAGCAGCTCCGAGGGCGGGGGGACCCAGTACTTC	CASSSEGGGTQYF
TRBV7-2	TRBJ2-7	TRBD1	TGTGCCAGCAGCTTCGGACAGGGCCAGGGCTACGAGCAGTACTTC	CASSFGQGQGYEQYF
TRBV18	TRBJ2-3	-	TGTGCCAGCTCACCGAGCGGAGACACGCAGTATTTT	CASSPSGDTQYF
TRBV29-1	TRBJ1-3	-	TGCAGCGTAACTGGGGGATCTGGAAACACCATATATTTT	CSVTGGSGNTIYF
TRBV9	TRBJ1-2	TRBD1	TGTGCCAGCAGCGTATCACCCGTGACAGGGAACTATGGCTACACCTTC	CASSVSPVTGNYGYTF
TRBV25-1	TRBJ2-7	-	TGTGCCAGCAGTGAATTGGGCGGACCAAACCTTTACGAGCAGTACTTC	CASSELGGPNLYEQYF
TRBV30	TRBJ1-1	TRBD1	TGTGCCTGGAGTGTATCCCTGGAGGGGGCCGAAGCTTTCTTT	CAWSVSLEGAEAFF
TRBV4-2	TRBJ2-1	TRBD2	TGTGCCAGCAGTCAAGGTATTGGACTAGCCTACAATGAGCAGTTCTTC	CASSQGIGLAYNEQFF
TRBV5-4	TRBJ2-7	-	TGTGCCAGCAGCTTGGGAATTGCGGGCGCTCTCGGCGAGCAGTACTTC	CASSLGIAGALGEQYF
TRBV4-3	TRBJ1-1	-	TGCGCCAGCAGCCAAGATGAGGGGTCCTGGAACACTGAAGCTTTCTTT	CASSQDEGSWNTEAFF
TRBV7-2	TRBJ2-1	-	TGTGCCAGCAGCCCCCCCGGGGTTGCGCAGTTCTTC	CASSPPGVAQFF
TRBV5-1	TRBJ1-2	TRBD1	TGCGCCAGCAGCCCAACAGGGGCGCCAGCTAACTATGGCTACACCTTC	CASSPTGAPANYGYTF
TRBV6-5	TRBJ1-1	-	TGTGCCAGCAGTAACCCGAACACTGAAGCTTTCTTT	CASSNPNTEAFF